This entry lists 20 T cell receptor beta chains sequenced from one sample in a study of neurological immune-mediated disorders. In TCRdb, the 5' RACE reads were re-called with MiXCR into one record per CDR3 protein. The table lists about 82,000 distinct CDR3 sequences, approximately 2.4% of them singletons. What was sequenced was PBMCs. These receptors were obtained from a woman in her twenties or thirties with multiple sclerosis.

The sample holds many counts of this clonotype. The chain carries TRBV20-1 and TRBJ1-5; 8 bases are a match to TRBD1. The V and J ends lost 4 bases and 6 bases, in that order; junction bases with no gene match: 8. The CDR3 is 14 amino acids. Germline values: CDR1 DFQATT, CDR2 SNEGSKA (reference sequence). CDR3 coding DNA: TGCAGTGCTACTCGACAGGGGCTGTCTCAGCCCCAGCATTTT. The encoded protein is CSATRQGLSQPQHF.

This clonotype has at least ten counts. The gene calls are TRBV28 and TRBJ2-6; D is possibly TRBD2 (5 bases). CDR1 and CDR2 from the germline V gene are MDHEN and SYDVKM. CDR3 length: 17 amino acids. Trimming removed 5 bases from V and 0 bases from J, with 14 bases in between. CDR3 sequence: CASSQFGLSSGANVLTF. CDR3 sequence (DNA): TGTGCCAGCAGTCAGTTCGGACTGTCCTCTGGGGCCAACGTCCTGACTTTC.

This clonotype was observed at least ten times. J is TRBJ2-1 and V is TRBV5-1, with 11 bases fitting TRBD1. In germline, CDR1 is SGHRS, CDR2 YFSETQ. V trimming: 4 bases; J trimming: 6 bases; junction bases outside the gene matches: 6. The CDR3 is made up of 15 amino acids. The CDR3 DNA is TGCGCCAGCAGCATAACCGGGACAGGGGGCAATGAGCAGTTCTTC. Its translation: CASSITGTGGNEQFF. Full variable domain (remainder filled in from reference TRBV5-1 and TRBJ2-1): KAGVTQTPRYLIKTRGQQVTLSCSPISGHRSVSWYQQTPGQGLQFLFEYFSETQRNKGNFPGRFSGRQFSNSRSEMNVSTLELGDSALYLCASSITGTGGNEQFFGPGTRLTVL.

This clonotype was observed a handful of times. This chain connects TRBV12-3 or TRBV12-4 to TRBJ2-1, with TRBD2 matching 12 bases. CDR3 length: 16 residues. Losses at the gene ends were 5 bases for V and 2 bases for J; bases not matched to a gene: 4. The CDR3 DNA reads TGTGCCAGCAGTCCTACTAGCGGGGGGACCTACAATGAGCAGTTCTTC. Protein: CASSPTSGGTYNEQFF.

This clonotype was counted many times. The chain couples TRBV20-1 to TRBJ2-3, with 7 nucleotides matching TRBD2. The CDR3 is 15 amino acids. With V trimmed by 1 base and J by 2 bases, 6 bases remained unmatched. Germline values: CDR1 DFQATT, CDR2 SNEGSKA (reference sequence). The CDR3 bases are TGCAGTGCTAGAGTGTCTAGCGGACACACAGATACGCAGTATTTT. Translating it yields CSARVSSGHTDTQYF.

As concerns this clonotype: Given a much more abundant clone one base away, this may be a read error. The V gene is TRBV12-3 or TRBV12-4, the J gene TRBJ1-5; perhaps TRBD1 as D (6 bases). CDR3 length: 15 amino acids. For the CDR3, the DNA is TGTGCCAGCAGTTTGCGAGGCAGGGGAGGCCAGCACCAGCATTTT. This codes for CASSLRGRGGQHQHF.

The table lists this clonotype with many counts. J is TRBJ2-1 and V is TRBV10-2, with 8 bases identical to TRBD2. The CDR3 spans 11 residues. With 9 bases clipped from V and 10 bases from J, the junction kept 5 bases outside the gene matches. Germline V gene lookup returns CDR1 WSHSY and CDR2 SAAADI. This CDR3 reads CASTSGREQFF. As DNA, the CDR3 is TGCGCCAGTACTAGCGGCAGGGAGCAGTTCTTC.

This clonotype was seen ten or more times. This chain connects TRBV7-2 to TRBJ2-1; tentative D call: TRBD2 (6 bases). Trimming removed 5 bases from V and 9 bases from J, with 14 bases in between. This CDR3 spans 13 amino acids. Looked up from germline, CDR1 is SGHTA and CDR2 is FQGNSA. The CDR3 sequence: CASSPGGVREQFF. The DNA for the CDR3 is TGTGCCAGCAGCCCGGGCGGGGTTCGTGAGCAGTTCTTC. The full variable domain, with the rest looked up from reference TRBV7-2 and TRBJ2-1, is GAGVSQSPSNKVTEKGKDVELRCDPISGHTALYWYRQSLGQGLEFLIYFQGNSAPDKSGLPSDRFSAERTGGSVSTLTIQRTQQEDSAVYLCASSPGGVREQFFGPGTRLTVL.

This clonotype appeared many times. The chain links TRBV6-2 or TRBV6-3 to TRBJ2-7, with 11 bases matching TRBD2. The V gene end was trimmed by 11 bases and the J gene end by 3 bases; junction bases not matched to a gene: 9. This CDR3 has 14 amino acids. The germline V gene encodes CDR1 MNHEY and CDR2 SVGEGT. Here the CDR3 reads CAGAAGTSGYEQYF. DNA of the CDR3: TGTGCCGGCGCGGCCGGGACTAGCGGCTACGAGCAGTACTTC.

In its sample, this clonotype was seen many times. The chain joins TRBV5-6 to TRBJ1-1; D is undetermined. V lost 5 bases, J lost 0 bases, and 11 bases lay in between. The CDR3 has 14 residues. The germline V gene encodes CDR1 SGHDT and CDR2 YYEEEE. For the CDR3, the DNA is TGTGCCAGCAGTCTTGCGGCTATGAACACTGAAGCTTTCTTT. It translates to CASSLAAMNTEAFF.

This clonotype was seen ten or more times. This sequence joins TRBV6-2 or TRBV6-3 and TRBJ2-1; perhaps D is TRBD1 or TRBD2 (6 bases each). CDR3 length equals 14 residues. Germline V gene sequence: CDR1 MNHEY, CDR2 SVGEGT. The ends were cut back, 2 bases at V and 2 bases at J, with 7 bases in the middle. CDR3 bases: TGTGCCAGCAGTTACCGGGGGCCCTACAATGAGCAGTTCTTC. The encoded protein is CASSYRGPYNEQFF.

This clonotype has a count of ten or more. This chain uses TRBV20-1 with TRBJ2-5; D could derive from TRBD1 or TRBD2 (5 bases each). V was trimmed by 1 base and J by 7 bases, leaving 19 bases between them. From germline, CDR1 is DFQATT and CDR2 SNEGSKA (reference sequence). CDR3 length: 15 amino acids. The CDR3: CSARVSGTVSGTQYF. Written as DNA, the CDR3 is TGCAGTGCTAGAGTCTCTGGGACCGTATCTGGGACCCAGTACTTC.

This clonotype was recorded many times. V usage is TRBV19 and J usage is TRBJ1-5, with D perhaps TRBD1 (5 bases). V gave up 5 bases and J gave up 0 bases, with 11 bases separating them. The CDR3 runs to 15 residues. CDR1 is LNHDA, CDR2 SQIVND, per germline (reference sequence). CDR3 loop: CASSWGTDSNQPQHF. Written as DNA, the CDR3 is TGTGCCAGTAGTTGGGGGACGGATAGCAATCAGCCCCAGCATTTT.

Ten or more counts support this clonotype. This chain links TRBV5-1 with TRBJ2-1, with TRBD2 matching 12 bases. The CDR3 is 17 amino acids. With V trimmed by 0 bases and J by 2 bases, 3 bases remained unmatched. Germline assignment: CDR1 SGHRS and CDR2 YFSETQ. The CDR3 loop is CASSLGLAGVPYNEQFF. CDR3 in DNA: TGCGCCAGCAGCTTGGGACTAGCGGGAGTCCCCTACAATGAGCAGTTCTTC.

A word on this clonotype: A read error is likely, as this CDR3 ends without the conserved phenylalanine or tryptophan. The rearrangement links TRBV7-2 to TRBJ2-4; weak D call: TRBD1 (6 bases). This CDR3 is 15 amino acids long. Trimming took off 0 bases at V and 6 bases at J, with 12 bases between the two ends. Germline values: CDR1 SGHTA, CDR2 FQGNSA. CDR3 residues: CASSLATNRANIQYC. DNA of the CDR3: TGTGCCAGCAGCTTAGCGACTAACAGGGCAAACATTCAGTACTGC.

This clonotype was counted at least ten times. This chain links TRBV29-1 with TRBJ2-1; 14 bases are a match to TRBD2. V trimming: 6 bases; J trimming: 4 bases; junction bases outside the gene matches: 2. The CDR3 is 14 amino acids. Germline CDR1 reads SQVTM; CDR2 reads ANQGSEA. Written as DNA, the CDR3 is TGCAGCGTGGGACTAGCGGGAGTTTACAATGAGCAGTTCTTC. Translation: CSVGLAGVYNEQFF.

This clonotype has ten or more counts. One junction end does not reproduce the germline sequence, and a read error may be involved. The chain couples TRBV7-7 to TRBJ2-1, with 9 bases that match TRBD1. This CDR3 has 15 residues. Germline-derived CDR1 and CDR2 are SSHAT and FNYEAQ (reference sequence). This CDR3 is CASSPRQGGSNEQFF. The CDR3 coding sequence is TGTGCTAGCAGTCCTAGACAGGGGGGTAGCAATGAGCAGTTCTTC.

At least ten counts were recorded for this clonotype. The CDR3 nucleotides read TGTGCCAGCTCACCCGTTTGGACCGAAGAGACCCAGTACTTC. Translation gives CASSPVWTEETQYF. The chain recombines TRBV18 with TRBJ2-5; no reliable D call. The CDR3 is 14 amino acids. CDR1 is KGHSH and CDR2 is LQKENI in the germline V gene. Trimming took off 3 bases at V and 3 bases at J, with 11 bases between the two ends.

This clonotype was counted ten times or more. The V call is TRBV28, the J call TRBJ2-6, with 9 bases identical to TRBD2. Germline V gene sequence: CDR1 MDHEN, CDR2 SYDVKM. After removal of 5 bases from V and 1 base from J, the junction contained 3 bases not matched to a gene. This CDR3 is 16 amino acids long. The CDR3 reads CASSLAGLSGANVLTF. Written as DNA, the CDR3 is TGTGCCAGCAGTCTAGCGGGATTATCTGGGGCCAACGTCCTGACTTTC.

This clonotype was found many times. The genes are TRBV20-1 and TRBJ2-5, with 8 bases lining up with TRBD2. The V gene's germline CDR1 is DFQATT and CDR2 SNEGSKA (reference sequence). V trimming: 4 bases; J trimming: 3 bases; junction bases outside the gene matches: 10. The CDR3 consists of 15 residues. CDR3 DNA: TGCAGTGCTACACCTCCTACTAGCGGCGAAGAGACCCAGTACTTC. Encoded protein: CSATPPTSGEETQYF.